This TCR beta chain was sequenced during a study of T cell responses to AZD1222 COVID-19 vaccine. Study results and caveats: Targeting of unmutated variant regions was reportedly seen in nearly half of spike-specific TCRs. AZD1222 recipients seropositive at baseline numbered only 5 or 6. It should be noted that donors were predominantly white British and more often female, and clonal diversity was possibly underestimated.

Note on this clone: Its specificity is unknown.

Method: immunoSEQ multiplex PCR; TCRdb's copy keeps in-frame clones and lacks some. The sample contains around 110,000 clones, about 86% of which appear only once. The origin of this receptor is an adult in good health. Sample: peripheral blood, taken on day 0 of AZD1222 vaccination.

The CDR3 sequence is CASSFIGGKVGEQYF. The CDR3 DNA is TGTGCCAGCAGCTTTATAGGGGGTAAAGTAGGCGAGCAGTACTTC. The chain uses TRBV7-6 and TRBJ2-7; a weak D match, TRBD1 (6 bases). This CDR3 region has 15 residues. The V gene's germline CDR1 is SGHVS and CDR2 FNYEAQ. Trimming removed 3 bases from V and 6 bases from J, with 18 bases in between.